This record covers a single TCR beta chain. This entry is derived from a study of neurological immune-mediated disorders. Study-wide context: A relapsing-remitting course was seen in about 90% of the roughly 35 multiple sclerosis patients and a secondary progressive course in 3.

Trimming removed 4 bases at V and 1 base at J, with 11 bases between. CDR1 and CDR2 (germline): SGHTS, YDEGEE. This CDR3 has 15 residues. Unsorted libraries used 2 million PBMCs kept at -80 degrees C. MiXCR, run by TCRdb on the 5' RACE reads, gives a single entry per CDR3 protein. The table lists around 66,000 distinct CDR3 sequences, 4% to 6% of them singletons, with less than 3.5% in the top ten. The clonotype was recovered from a woman in her 30s with multiple sclerosis. This sequence joins TRBV5-8 and TRBJ2-2, with D unresolved. Sequences were obtained from PBMCs. CDR3 DNA sequence: TGTGCCAGCAGCGAGAGGAAACGGAACACCGGGGAGCTGTTTTTT. Amino acid sequence: CASSERKRNTGELFF.